This T cell receptor beta chain stems from a study of T cells in Graves' hyperthyroidism and ophthalmopathy. The length of the CDR3 is 14 residues. Germline CDR1 SQVTM, CDR2 ANQGSEA. Trimming cost V 7 bases and J 0 bases; bases outside gene matches: 3. Amplified TCR beta CDR3 regions derived from RNA transcripts. The HTBI primer set was used in a first-round RT-PCR of the TCR CDR3. TCRdb used MiXCR to reprocess the multiplex PCR reads, holding one entry per CDR3 protein. Here the sample spans almost 600,000 distinct CDR3 sequences, roughly 46% being singletons. Each patient was aged 18 to 65 and had newly diagnosed hyperthyroidism of under 2 months' duration. Uncontrolled infection, other autoimmune disease, pregnancy or lactation led to exclusion.

Sample: peripheral blood or thyroid tissue (not recorded which). The receptor was isolated from a woman aged 18-29 years with Graves' hyperthyroidism. The chain employs TRBV29-1 and TRBJ1-5; 10 bases match TRBD1. CDR3 nucleotide sequence: TGCAGCGCGGACAGGGGGTTTAGCAATCAGCCCCAGCATTTT. This codes for CSADRGFSNQPQHF.